This entry describes one T cell receptor beta chain. Antigen unknown. CDR3 length: 13 amino acids. Germline CDR1 reads MNHEY; CDR2 reads SMNVEV (reference sequence). The V end was cut by 8 bases, the J end by 4 bases, with 15 bases between. This sample is drawn from a study of cytomegalovirus exposure and HLA in healthy donors. Across the study: An early release of data contained some 80 million unique TCRs, which came from HLA-typed donors.

It was with 60 Vbeta and 13 Jbeta primers that the PCR ran. Clones were read by immunoSEQ multiplex PCR, and TCRdb kept only the in-frame ones, dropping some. Here the sample spans 150,000 to 200,000 clones, 76% being singletons. Study observations and caveats: It is likely that the observed cluster of highly shared sequence variants was a sequencing artifact. There were some V segments, including TRBV6-2 and TRBV6-3, excluded as indistinguishable. Fewer N-insertions than the approximately 700-donor mean were reportedly shown by an Asian-associated ancestry cluster in a later analysis.

This TCR was recovered from a man younger than 35 in good health and CMV-seronegative. The source material was PBMCs. The rearrangement uses TRBV27 and TRBJ2-7; perhaps TRBD1 as D (6 bases). As DNA, the CDR3 is TGTGCCAGCGCCGGAGACAGGAGGTACGAGCAGTACTTC. Translating gives CASAGDRRYEQYF.